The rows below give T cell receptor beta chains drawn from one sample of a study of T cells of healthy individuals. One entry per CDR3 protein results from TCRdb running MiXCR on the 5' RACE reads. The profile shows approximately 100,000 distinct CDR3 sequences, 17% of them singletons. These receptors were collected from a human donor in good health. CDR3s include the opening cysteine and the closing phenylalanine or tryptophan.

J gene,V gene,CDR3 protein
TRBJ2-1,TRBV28,CASSSPDSYNEQFF
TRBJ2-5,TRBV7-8,CASQGNQETQYF
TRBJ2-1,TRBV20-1,CSAGTGSSYNEQFF
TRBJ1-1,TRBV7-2,CASRLGHYTEAFF
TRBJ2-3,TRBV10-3,CAISGSTGSSTDTQYF
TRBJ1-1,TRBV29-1,CSARETEAFF
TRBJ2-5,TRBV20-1,CSAFPLAGGQETQYF
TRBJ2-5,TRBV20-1,CSAEAAKETQYF
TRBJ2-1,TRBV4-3,CASSQDPGGPGDEQFF
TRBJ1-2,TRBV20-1,CSATDDGRSYGYTF
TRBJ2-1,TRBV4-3,CASSQRTSGSGYEQFF
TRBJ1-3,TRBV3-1,CASSPHAGNTIYF
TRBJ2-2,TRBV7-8,CASSLARIDTGELFF
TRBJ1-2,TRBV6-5,CASSYSGGQAGYTF
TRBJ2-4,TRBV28,CASPGRLAKNIQYF
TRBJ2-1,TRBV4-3,CASSQDLSYNEQFF
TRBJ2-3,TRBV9,CASSVGAGGTDTQYF
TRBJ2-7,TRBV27,CASSLSRREGQGLGEQYF
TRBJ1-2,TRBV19,CASSIQGIYGYTF
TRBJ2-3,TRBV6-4,CASSERGGQTDTQYF
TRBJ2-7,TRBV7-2,CASSLMGNEQYF
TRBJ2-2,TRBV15,CATSGRANTGELFF
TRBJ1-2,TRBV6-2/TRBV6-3,CASSYWDYGYTF
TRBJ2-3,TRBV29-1,CSARAGIEYTQYF
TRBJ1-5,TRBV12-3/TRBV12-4,CASTPGQGSKPQHF
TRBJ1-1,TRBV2,CASMGTGTEAFF
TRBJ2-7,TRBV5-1,CASSLSGNSYEQYF
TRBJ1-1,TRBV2,CASKGFPAGNTEAFF
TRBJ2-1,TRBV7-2,CASSLMNEQFF
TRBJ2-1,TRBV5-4,CASSLDLLAGAGNEQFF
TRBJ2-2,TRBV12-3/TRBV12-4,CASKLTALPTGELFF
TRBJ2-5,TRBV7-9,CASSLIPSGSLYQETQYF
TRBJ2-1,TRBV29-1,CSTGQGANEQFF
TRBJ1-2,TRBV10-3,CAISPGDIYGYTF
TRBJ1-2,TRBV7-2,CASSLHGRSNYGYTF
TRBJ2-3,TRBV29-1,CSVLALVGTDTQYF
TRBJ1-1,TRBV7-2,CASSLRQGKNTEAFF